This is a list of T cell receptor beta chains from one sample in a study of cytomegalovirus exposure and HLA in healthy donors. The table came from immunoSEQ multiplex PCR; TCRdb's copy has only in-frame clones and leaves some out. The sample consists of roughly 130,000 clones, about 83% of them appearing once. The sequencing input was PBMCs. The source of these receptors is a woman in her thirties in good health and CMV-seronegative. Both conserved end residues are part of each CDR3. The D gene is left open where the match is weak. Where a row states a size, it is once, few, many or the class of an expanded clone; other rows omit it.

cdr3_aa	cdr3_nt	clone_size	d_call	j_call	v_call
CASSLNLGREKLFF	TGCGCCAGCAGCTTGAACCTGGGGAGGGAAAAACTGTTTTTT	.	.	TRBJ1-4	TRBV5-1
CASSQRGELFF	TGCGCCAGCAGCCAACGCGGGGAGCTGTTTTTT	.	.	TRBJ2-2	TRBV4-1
CASSLGPRGWTEAFF	TGTGCCAGCAGCTTAGGCCCCAGGGGGTGGACTGAAGCTTTCTTT	once	TRBD1	TRBJ1-1	TRBV11-2
CASSMSGGNQPQHF	TGTGCCAGTAGTATGTCCGGGGGGAATCAGCCCCAGCATTTT	.	.	TRBJ1-5	TRBV19
CASSDGGDTDTQYF	TGTGCCAGCAGTGACGGGGGGGATACAGATACGCAGTATTTT	.	TRBD2	TRBJ2-3	TRBV6-4
CASSLSPGGNYGYTF	TGTGCCAGCAGCTTAAGCCCCGGGGGGAACTATGGCTACACCTTC	.	.	TRBJ1-2	TRBV7-3
CASVAGGKGDTQYF	TGTGCCAGCGTCGCGGGGGGTAAAGGGGATACGCAGTATTTT	.	TRBD2	TRBJ2-3	TRBV7-6
CASSLRVNEQFF	TGTGCCAGCAGTTTACGAGTCAATGAGCAGTTCTTC	.	.	TRBJ2-1	TRBV28
CASRPHSSESSGNTIYF	TGTGCAAGTCGCCCCCATTCCAGCGAAAGCTCTGGAAACACCATATATTTT	.	.	TRBJ1-3	TRBV12-2
CASSLTAGGNTEAFF	TGTGCCAGCAGCTTAACGGCAGGGGGCAACACTGAAGCTTTCTTT	.	TRBD1	TRBJ1-1	TRBV7-3
CASSQGTGGAETQYF	TGCGCCAGCAGCCAAGGGACAGGGGGCGCAGAGACCCAGTACTTC	medium-sized	TRBD1	TRBJ2-5	TRBV4-3
CAISPTGDSNQPQHF	TGTGCCATCAGCCCGACAGGGGATAGCAATCAGCCCCAGCATTTT	.	TRBD1	TRBJ1-5	TRBV10-3
CASSYQRGRRTGELFF	TGTGCCAGCAGTTACCAAAGGGGGCGCCGGACCGGGGAGCTGTTTTTT	.	TRBD1	TRBJ2-2	TRBV6-6
CASSAWTGSNYGYTF	TGTGCCAGCAGCGCCTGGACAGGGTCTAACTATGGCTACACCTTC	.	TRBD1	TRBJ1-2	TRBV7-9
CASGDLSYEQYF	TGTGCCAGCGGTGACCTTTCCTACGAGCAGTACTTC	.	.	TRBJ2-7	TRBV2
CASSVWGATEAFF	TGTGCCAGCTCGGTTTGGGGCGCAACTGAAGCTTTCTTT	.	.	TRBJ1-1	TRBV18
CASQLQGGSPLHF	TGTGCCAGCCAGCTTCAAGGCGGTTCACCCCTCCACTTT	.	.	TRBJ1-6	TRBV6-4
CASSEHRAGPGRETEAFF	TGTGCCAGCAGTGAACATCGAGCCGGCCCCGGGAGAGAGACTGAAGCTTTCTTT	.	.	TRBJ1-1	TRBV6-1
CASSPVSGVETQYF	TGTGCCAGCAGCCCTGTTAGCGGAGTAGAGACCCAGTACTTC	.	.	TRBJ2-5	TRBV5-4
CSVEGGGGAGSQFF	TGCAGCGTTGAAGGGGGCGGGGGGGCCGGTTCACAGTTCTTC	.	TRBD2	TRBJ2-1	TRBV29-1
CASSSTSGGHLEQYF	TGTGCCAGCAGTTCGACTAGCGGGGGCCATCTCGAGCAGTACTTC	once	TRBD2	TRBJ2-7	TRBV7-2
CASSPTYF	TGTGCCAGCAGTCCCACCTACTTT	.	.	TRBJ2-3	TRBV2
CASSPYGVVGELFF	TGCGCCAGCAGCCCGTACGGGGTTGTCGGGGAGCTGTTTTTT	.	.	TRBJ2-2	TRBV5-1
CASSLLPTSGGADTQYF	TGTGCCAGCAGCCTCCTACCGACTAGCGGGGGAGCAGATACGCAGTATTTT	.	TRBD2	TRBJ2-3	TRBV9
CASSSRQGRVTDTQYF	TGTGCCAGCAGCTCCAGACAGGGAAGGGTCACAGATACGCAGTATTTT	.	TRBD1	TRBJ2-3	TRBV7-6
CASSNRDRPLGYGYTF	TGTGCCAGCAGTAACCGGGACAGACCCCTTGGATATGGCTACACCTTC	.	TRBD1	TRBJ1-2	TRBV28
CASSTGQGISPLHF	TGTGCCAGCAGCACGGGACAGGGGATCTCACCCCTCCACTTT	few	TRBD1	TRBJ1-6	TRBV6-6
CASSLSLGGLLNTEAFF	TGTGCCAGCAGCTTGAGCTTGGGGGGACTCCTGAACACTGAAGCTTTCTTT	.	.	TRBJ1-1	TRBV5-6